This T cell receptor beta chain was captured in a study of blood T cell repertoires in COVID-19 (dated by TCRdb to the early 2020s). With regard to the full study: The collaborator samples originated in the United States, Italy and Spain and spanned the acute and convalescent phases of COVID-19. The prospective study material was composed of cDNA or gDNA derived from T cells, B-cell-depleted T cells, or PBMCs. Subjects who had been exposed to COVID-19, were actively infected with it, or had recovered from it provided the deeply sampled blood TCRbeta repertoires that made up the dataset. The repertoires were made available in a free public database intended to serve as a resource for research on the immune response to SARS-CoV-2. The samples were drawn from the first 160 participants of the ongoing ImmuneRACE study and from more than 1,000 subjects provided by 6 global collaborators. The sample metadata nearly always contained a de-identified subject ID, COVID-19 status, age in years and sex. HLA class I and class II types, where available, came from metadata supplied by the sample provider rather than from assay-based typing. What the research found in general, with its limitations: How much clinical and demographic metadata was included differed by source and by participant, and the metadata was provided uncurated.

In the case of this clone: Its antigen has not been determined. Per-base qualities were not stored, and no clone one base away is much larger.

Between the V and J ends, shortened by 4 bases and 9 bases respectively, the junction contains 19 bases. CDR1 is given as MNHEY and CDR2 as SVGAGI, both from the germline V gene. The CDR3 holds 16 amino acids from the cysteine to the phenylalanine. CDR3 DNA is the only sequence kept; it has 48 bases, read in frame from the first base. Each collaborating institution followed its own protocols to collect whole blood in K2EDTA tubes. For TCRbeta analysis, collaborator samples were shipped as frozen whole blood, as isolated PBMCs, or as DNA extracted from either sample type. TCRbeta CDR3 regions were amplified from genomic DNA by means of the immunoSEQ Assay, a bias-controlled multiplex PCR. In the authors' own workflow: The number of nucleated cells in each sample was estimated by amplification of reference gene primers within the assay. Sequence reads were collapsed and filtered to measure the absolute abundance of every unique TCRbeta CDR3 rearrangement. For each sample, productive Simpson clonality was calculated by taking the square root of Simpson's diversity index across productive rearrangements. In its TCRdb copy, this immuneACCESS table keeps in-frame sequences only and misses some clones. Where compared with another copy, unresolved V genes explain less than half of these, and the others have no known cause. The DNA was the basis for D and trimming; V, J and clone size are from that table. This sample gives 400,000 to 550,000 clones in total; about 89% of them show up just once. Approximately 4.3% of the sample belongs to the ten largest clones.

The sequence joins TRBV6-5 to TRBJ1-6, and TRBD1 may be the D gene, going by 5 matching bases. The TCR was taken from a woman in her 30s with acute or convalescent COVID-19. Sequenced material: peripheral blood. The CDR3 reads CASSSYSGGAVSPLHF. The DNA sequence is given as TGTGCCAGCAGTTCCTATTCGGGGGGAGCAGTTTCACCCCTCCACTTT.